Listed below are T cell receptor beta chains from one sample, sequenced in a study of cytomegalovirus exposure and HLA in healthy donors. Sequencing was performed with immunoSEQ multiplex PCR; in TCRdb, only in-frame clones are kept and a portion is missing. Here the sample spans 100,000 to 150,000 clones, about 11% being singletons. The specimen was PBMCs. These receptors were taken from a woman aged 18-30 years in good health and CMV-seropositive. Each CDR3 is given without its conserved first and last residue. Each record gives: V gene, J gene, CDR3 protein.

TRBV29-1	TRBJ1-2	SDGTGGPRGYT
TRBV11-1	TRBJ2-7	ASSTRAGTGLTYEQY
TRBV6-1	TRBJ1-2	ASSRDLQLNYGYT
TRBV30	TRBJ2-5	AWIPGPAKETQY
TRBV7-8	TRBJ2-6	ASSSTPQRVSSGANVLT
TRBV27	TRBJ1-1	ASSPPGQGIQGNTEAF
TRBV18	TRBJ1-5	ASSRDRGSNQPQH
TRBV11-3	TRBJ2-1	ASSLILNEQF
TRBV5-1	TRBJ2-7	ASSFPTGQGDEQY
TRBV30	TRBJ2-7	AWSPGQGSYEQY
TRBV27	TRBJ2-1	ASSLGLAEYNEQF
TRBV25-1	TRBJ1-3	ASSEDRVGDTIY
TRBV27	TRBJ1-1	ASSPQTMNTEAF
TRBV5-4	TRBJ1-2	ASSSVQGLFLYGYT
TRBV2	TRBJ1-4	ASSDVRKGTNEKLF
TRBV7-2	TRBJ1-2	ASSLGAGPNYGYT
TRBV27	TRBJ2-1	AILARNEQF
TRBV6-1	TRBJ2-7	ASKGDLYEQY
TRBV25-1	TRBJ2-3	ASRWQGTDTQY
TRBV2	TRBJ1-4	ASSQGGNEKLF
TRBV18	TRBJ1-1	ASSPPNDISAF
TRBV11-2	TRBJ1-2	ASSLDKQSYT
TRBV7-3	TRBJ1-2	ASSEQGVGGYT
TRBV27	TRBJ2-2	ASRSVTSGRGAGELF
TRBV7-2	TRBJ1-5	ASSLEHNQPQH
TRBV15	TRBJ2-3	ATSRVPSDRGEGRSDTQY
TRBV11-3	TRBJ2-7	ASSPRRRGDEQY
TRBV7-6	TRBJ2-7	ASSLEGEEQY
TRBV7-9	TRBJ1-4	ASSFPRASEKLF
TRBV2	TRBJ2-5	ASSLGQYQETQY
TRBV9	TRBJ1-1	ASSGIPGHGTEAF
TRBV6-1	TRBJ2-5	ASSLGTSTEETQY
TRBV30	TRBJ1-2	AWNRAWGGYT
TRBV19	TRBJ2-1	ASSPEGEGRNEQF
TRBV4-1	TRBJ2-7	ASSRGHQLEQY
TRBV19	TRBJ1-1	ASLGGGAF
TRBV19	TRBJ2-3	ASSIASGTSGKNTQY
TRBV9	TRBJ1-1	ASSPGPGMNTEAF
TRBV7-9	TRBJ2-7	ASSLGTANSYEQY
TRBV14	TRBJ1-2	ASSHTRYGYT
TRBV19	TRBJ1-1	ASSYGGTGEAF
TRBV6-6	TRBJ1-1	ASCWAGGNTEAF
TRBV30	TRBJ1-2	AWSPTGGSGYT
TRBV5-4	TRBJ2-5	ASRFGGNSQETQY
TRBV28	TRBJ2-5	ASSWATGVGETQY
TRBV28	TRBJ1-5	ASSLQRTGKAHQPQH
TRBV15	TRBJ2-7	ATRNKRDSYEQY
TRBV11-2	TRBJ1-1	ASSIIQAKTEAF
TRBV7-2	TRBJ2-1	ASRQSGTQDEQF
TRBV15	TRBJ1-5	ATSNVSQQPQH
TRBV7-2	TRBJ2-7	ASSFVGTSGSYEQY
TRBV29-1	TRBJ1-2	SVGGFGAGGKEDYGYT
TRBV30	TRBJ2-7	AWSVARTSGKEASEQY
TRBV11-2	TRBJ2-2	ASSLDSSTGELF
TRBV4-2	TRBJ2-7	ASSQEAGGVYEQY
TRBV5-1	TRBJ2-2	ASSVLQGTGELF
TRBV30	TRBJ2-7	AWSGGTYEQY